The 17 T cell receptor beta chains presented below share a single source sample, sequenced in a study of cytomegalovirus exposure and HLA in healthy donors. With 60 Vbeta and 13 Jbeta primers, the PCR was carried out. The method was immunoSEQ multiplex PCR; TCRdb's version includes in-frame clones alone and lacks a portion of them. The top ten clones hold roughly 0.31% of a sample with approximately 300,000 clones, under 90% of them seen once. Specimen: PBMCs. All receptors come from a girl aged 2-10 years in good health and CMV-seronegative.

V usage is TRBV28 and J usage is TRBJ2-7; D perhaps matches TRBD2 (6 bases). CDR3 length: 12 amino acids. CDR1 is MDHEN and CDR2 is SYDVKM in the germline V gene. Trimming shortened V by 3 bases and J by 9 bases, and 12 bases separated the two germline ends. The CDR3 bases are TGTGCCAGCAGTTTGAAGGACTACTGGCAGTACTTC. This translates into CASSLKDYWQYF.

The CDR3 DNA sequence: TGTGCCAGCCAGAGGGACAGGCTTGTTTGGAACACTGAAGCTTTCTTT. Encoded protein: CASQRDRLVWNTEAFF. The chain couples TRBV7-2 to TRBJ1-1; 8 bases are a match to TRBD1. V shed 8 bases and J 1 base; nucleotides not matched to a gene: 12. The germline V gene has CDR1 SGHTA and CDR2 FQGNSA. The CDR3 consists of 16 residues.

This clone appeared once. The gene calls are TRBV7-8 and TRBJ1-1; the match to TRBD1 covers 7 bases. The CDR3 is made up of 16 amino acids. Trimming cost V 3 bases and J 6 bases; bases outside gene matches: 13. CDR1 SGHVS and CDR2 FQNEAQ come from the germline V gene. The CDR3 DNA sequence: TGTGCCAGCAGCTTCTCCGGACAGGTGGCCCCCCCTGAAGCTTTCTTT. As protein: CASSFSGQVAPPEAFF.

This rearrangement joins TRBV7-3 to TRBJ2-3, with D unclear. With 0 bases removed from V and 2 bases from J, the gap between germline ends came to 6 bases. CDR3 length equals 14 residues. Germline loops: CDR1 SGHTA, CDR2 FQGTGA. CDR3 loop: CASSLTRSTDTQYF. Written as DNA, the CDR3 is TGTGCCAGCAGCTTAACGCGGTCCACAGATACGCAGTATTTT.

A note on this clone: Other DNA variants within this sample encode the same CDR3. This sequence joins TRBV27 and TRBJ1-1; D remains ambiguous. Looked up from germline, CDR1 is MNHEY and CDR2 is SMNVEV (reference sequence). The V end lost 1 base, the J end lost 4 bases, and 7 bases lay between the germline ends. The CDR3 spans 13 residues. The CDR3 region has the DNA TGTGCCAGCAGTTTATTCCGAGGCACTGAAGCTTTCTTT. Translating it yields CASSLFRGTEAFF.

This sequence joins TRBV4-2 and TRBJ2-3; 11 positions agree with TRBD2. Germline V gene data show CDR1 as LGHNA and CDR2 as YNFKEQ. CDR3 length: 16 amino acids. J lost 1 base, V lost 2 bases, and 2 bases had no gene match. The CDR3 spells CASSQPGLAGTDTQYF. The DNA for the CDR3 is TGTGCCAGCAGCCAACCGGGACTAGCGGGCACAGATACGCAGTATTTT.

This clone was detected a few times. The chain is built from TRBV27 and TRBJ2-7, with a weak D call TRBD1 (6 bases). In germline, CDR1 is MNHEY, CDR2 SMNVEV (reference sequence). There are 16 residues in the CDR3. V was shortened by 6 bases and J by 7 bases, with 25 bases between the two germline ends. CDR3 sequence reads: CASSHGPGQGMREQYF. CDR3 sequence (DNA): TGTGCCAGCAGCCATGGCCCTGGGCAGGGGATGAGGGAGCAGTACTTC.

The chain uses TRBV28 and TRBJ1-3; perhaps TRBD1 as D (5 bases). Deletions cut 7 bases from V and 2 bases from J, with 18 bases between. Germline lookup yields CDR1 MDHEN and CDR2 SYDVKM. CDR3 size: 16 residues. In nucleotides, the CDR3 is TGTGCCAGCACCGACGGAGGGGTAGTGGCTGGAAACACCATATATTTT. Translated: CASTDGGVVAGNTIYF.

The table lists this clone with a count of one. The CDR3: CTTTRTVSTEAFF. The CDR3 coding sequence is TGCACCACCACTCGGACAGTCTCCACTGAAGCTTTCTTT. The genes are TRBV23-1 and TRBJ1-1; possibly TRBD1 for D (6 bases). TRBV23-1 is treated as an ORF (open reading frame) with a function not yet certain. The CDR3 is made up of 13 amino acids.

The chain uses TRBV6-4 and TRBJ2-3, with 8 bases identical to TRBD2. V gave up 8 bases and J gave up 6 bases; unmatched junction bases: 13. This CDR3 is 15 amino acids long. Germline values: CDR1 MRHNA, CDR2 SNTAGT. This CDR3 is CASSISGGPSDTQYF. CDR3 nucleotide sequence: TGTGCCAGCTCTATAAGCGGGGGCCCTTCGGATACGCAGTATTTT.

This clone has just a few counts. This chain connects TRBV11-2 to TRBJ1-6, with D perhaps TRBD1 (5 bases). There are 13 residues in the CDR3. Germline V gene sequence: CDR1 SGHAT, CDR2 FQNNGV. V was pared by 8 bases and J by 7 bases, with 12 bases between. The CDR3 nucleotides read TGTGCCAGCGTCGGGGGGGGGAATTCACCCCTCCACTTT. It yields the protein CASVGGGNSPLHF.

The V and J genes are TRBV5-4 and TRBJ2-7, with 11 bases fitting TRBD2. This CDR3 contains 16 residues. Germline CDR1 SGHNT, CDR2 YYREEE (reference sequence). After removal of 5 bases from V and 4 bases from J, the junction contained 11 bases not matched to a gene. The CDR3 is CASSLRTSGSSYEQYF. The CDR3 DNA sequence: TGTGCCAGCAGTTTGAGGACTAGCGGGTCTTCTTACGAGCAGTACTTC.

The V and J genes are TRBV29-1 and TRBJ1-5, with 7 bases matching TRBD1. This CDR3 region has 15 residues. Germline V gene data show CDR1 as SQVTM and CDR2 as ANQGSEA. With V trimmed by 6 bases and J by 0 bases, 8 bases remained unmatched. CDR3 region: CSVSTGVSSNQPQHF. In DNA form, the CDR3 reads TGCAGCGTCAGTACAGGGGTCTCTAGCAATCAGCCCCAGCATTTT. Full variable domain (rest looked up from reference TRBV29-1 and TRBJ1-5): SAVISQKPSRDICQRGTSLTIQCQVDSQVTMMFWYRQQPGQSLTLIATANQGSEATYESGFVIDKFPISRPNLTFSTLTVSNMSPEDSSIYLCSVSTGVSSNQPQHFGDGTRLSIL.

The rearrangement uses TRBV14 and TRBJ1-1; D not certain. The germline CDR1 and CDR2 sequences are SGHDN and FVKESK. This CDR3 comprises 11 residues. Between the trimmed V and J ends, which lost 0 bases and 10 bases, there was a span of 6 bases. Here the CDR3 reads CASSQDRVAFF. CDR3 nucleotide sequence: TGTGCCAGCAGCCAAGATCGTGTAGCTTTCTTT.

The V and J genes are TRBV28 and TRBJ1-5, with 11 bases that match TRBD1. Germline V gene data show CDR1 as MDHEN and CDR2 as SYDVKM. The CDR3 runs 15 residues. V shed 5 bases, J shed 4 bases, and the junction held 4 bases outside the gene matches. The CDR3 coding sequence is TGTGCCAGCAGTGGACAGGGGGCAGGGAATCAGCCCCAGCATTTT. Translated, it gives CASSGQGAGNQPQHF.

This clone was detected a few times. The V and J genes are TRBV30 and TRBJ1-2, with 7 bases matching TRBD1. The germline gives CDR1 GTSNPN, CDR2 SVGIG (reference sequence). The CDR3 covers 16 residues. The V segment lost 0 bases and the J segment 4 bases; nucleotides outside the gene matches: 11. The CDR3 spells CAWSVLRHQGGYGYTF. The CDR3 DNA follows: TGTGCCTGGAGTGTACTTCGACACCAGGGGGGCTATGGCTACACCTTC. Full variable domain (remainder filled in from reference TRBV30 and TRBJ1-2): SQTIHQWPATLVQPVGSPLSLECTVEGTSNPNLYWYRQAAGRGLQLLFYSVGIGQISSEVPQNLSASRPQDRQFILSSKKLLLSDSGFYLCAWSVLRHQGGYGYTFGSGTRLTVV.

The chain has TRBV5-1 and TRBJ1-2, with 11 positions matching TRBD1. V shed 2 bases and J 0 bases; nucleotides not matched to a gene: 6. Germline values: CDR1 SGHRS, CDR2 YFSETQ. The CDR3 totals 17 residues. CDR3 DNA sequence: TGCGCCAGCAGCTTCGGGACAGGGGGATTCACTAACTATGGCTACACCTTC. This translates into CASSFGTGGFTNYGYTF.